This T cell receptor (beta chain) derives from a study of response to subunit inactivated influenza vaccine (dated by TCRdb to between 2018 and 2020). A note on the overall study: To follow how T cells responded to a trivalent subunit inactivated influenza vaccine, the researchers relied on deep quantitative profiling of the T cell receptor repertoire. Study-level results and caveats: It was suggested by the authors that each seasonal influenza vaccination may recruit only a limited number of new T cells.

The CDR3 starts with the cysteine, ends with the phenylalanine, and has 13 residues. Kept here is only the CDR3 DNA, which spans 39 bases and is read in frame from base 1. V lost 9 bases and J lost 3 bases, and the count of bases not matched to a germline gene is 5. CDR1 and CDR2 are drawn from the germline V gene: MNHNS, SASEGT. The method was RT-PCR. This sample was sequenced with an Illumina HiSeq 2500. Using fastp at Q25 and MiXCR, TCRdb reprocessed the public reads and kept productive beta chains. Every entry covers one CDR3 protein and lists the most common genes and DNA from its rows. The sample table lists some 850,000 distinct CDR3 sequences, 15% to 20% of them with a count of one. The biggest ten clones account for 11% of the sample. Worth noting for this clonotype: Its binding antigen is unknown. Base qualities are not provided; no much larger clone lies one nucleotide away.

The chain is encoded by TRBV6-1 joined to TRBJ1-2, and TRBD1 matches 9 of the central bases. The sequencing here drew on PBMCs from blood, taken less than 6 days after vaccination. The sequence was collected from a middle-aged man who received an inactivated influenza vaccine. Donor details come from another sample of the same person, matched by shared clones. The CDR3 protein sequence reads: CASQDRGYYGYTF. In nucleotide form, the sequence is TGTGCCAGTCAGGACAGGGGATACTATGGCTACACCTTC.